These 8 T cell receptor beta chains share one sample of origin, sequenced in a study of cytomegalovirus exposure and HLA in healthy donors. PCR was performed using 60 Vbeta and 13 Jbeta primers. Clones were sequenced by immunoSEQ multiplex PCR, and TCRdb holds only the in-frame ones, with some missing. The sample lists hundreds of thousands of clones, around 83% occurring once. Sequencing was done on a sample of PBMCs. These receptors all stem from a girl under 18 in good health and CMV-seronegative.

The rearrangement uses TRBV28 and TRBJ1-5, with D hard to call. The germline CDR1 and CDR2 sequences are MDHEN and SYDVKM. This CDR3 comprises 14 residues. V lost 4 bases and J 3 bases, leaving 10 bases between the germline ends. This chain's CDR3 is CASSSHRVNQPQHF. The CDR3 bases are TGTGCCAGCAGTTCCCACAGAGTCAATCAGCCCCAGCATTTT. The full variable domain, with the rest looked up from reference TRBV28 and TRBJ1-5, is DVKVTQSSRYLVKRTGEKVFLECVQDMDHENMFWYRQDPGLGLRLIYFSYDVKMKEKGDIPEGYSVSREKKERFSLILESASTNQTSMYLCASSSHRVNQPQHFGDGTRLSIL.

The genes are TRBV6-1 and TRBJ2-5; TRBD2 is a possible D gene (5 bases). With 5 bases removed from V and 1 base from J, the gap between germline ends came to 11 bases. The CDR3 sequence is 14 residues long. Germline CDR1 MNHNS, CDR2 SASEGT. The CDR3 loop reads CASSLPGGQETQYF. In DNA, the CDR3 is TGTGCCAGCAGTCTCCCAGGAGGCCAAGAGACCCAGTACTTC.

This clone has just one count. Germline and junction disagree at one end, which may indicate a read error. The rearrangement uses TRBV28 and TRBJ1-1; 10 bases match TRBD1. There are 15 residues in the CDR3. Germline CDR1 MDHEN, CDR2 SYDVKM. CDR3 in amino acids: CASSRPGTGARERVF. The CDR3 DNA sequence: TGTGCCAGCAGCCGTCCCGGGACAGGGGCGCGGGAGAGAGTCTTT.

The CDR3 DNA sequence: TGTGCCAGTAGGATCCCAGGGACCGGGGAGCTGTTTTTT. As protein: CASRIPGTGELFF. J is TRBJ2-2 and V is TRBV19, with a possible D match to TRBD1 (5 bases). The CDR3 consists of 13 residues. CDR1 is LNHDA and CDR2 is SQIVND in the germline V gene (reference sequence). The V gene lost 6 bases and the J gene lost 5 bases, with 10 bases spanning the gap.

The chain carries TRBV19 and TRBJ2-7; 12 nucleotides agree with TRBD1. The V and J ends lost 4 bases and 2 bases, in that order; junction bases with no gene match: 6. The CDR3 consists of 16 residues. CDR1 LNHDA and CDR2 SQIVND come from the germline V gene (reference sequence). The CDR3 nucleotides are TGTGCCAGTAGTAGAACGGGACAGGGGGCAACCTACGAGCAGTACTTC. Protein: CASSRTGQGATYEQYF.

V gene TRBV28 combines with J gene TRBJ2-7; no definite D call. Per the germline V gene, CDR1 is MDHEN and CDR2 is SYDVKM. The CDR3 loop spans 16 amino acids. The ends were cut back, 3 bases at V and 1 base at J, with 16 bases in the middle. CDR3 residues: CASSFRPLGGSYEQYF. CDR3 DNA sequence: TGTGCCAGCAGTTTTAGACCCCTAGGCGGTTCCTACGAGCAGTACTTC. The variable domain in full, completed from reference TRBV28 and TRBJ2-7, reads DVKVTQSSRYLVKRTGEKVFLECVQDMDHENMFWYRQDPGLGLRLIYFSYDVKMKEKGDIPEGYSVSREKKERFSLILESASTNQTSMYLCASSFRPLGGSYEQYFGPGTRLTVT.

Written as DNA, the CDR3 is TGCGCCAGCAGCCGCTCGCCTGGGACAGAGAACTATGGCTACACCTTC. It yields the protein CASSRSPGTENYGYTF. This chain links TRBV4-3 with TRBJ1-2, with 7 bases fitting TRBD1. V was clipped by 4 bases and J by 2 bases; unmatched bases: 10. The CDR3 is 16 residues long. Germline V lookup: CDR1 LGHNA, CDR2 YSLEER.

J is TRBJ2-2 and V is TRBV29-1; the match to TRBD2 covers 7 bases. Germline V gives CDR1 SQVTM, CDR2 ANQGSEA. This CDR3 has 12 residues. The trim removed 4 bases at V and 5 bases at J, leaving 1 base unmatched. The CDR3 coding sequence is TGCAGCGTTGGAGCGGGGACCGGGGAGCTGTTTTTT. Its protein is CSVGAGTGELFF.